These 8 T cell receptor beta chains share one sample of origin, sequenced in a study of OX40 agonist ivuxolimab in advanced cancers. Library generation was performed with the immunoSEQ multiplex PCR assay. Not all clones reach the TCRdb copy of this immuneACCESS table, which keeps in-frame sequences only. Checked studies attribute under half of the gap to unresolved V genes and leave the rest unexplained. The sample table lists 74,000 or so clones, around 84% of them with a count of one. The leading ten clones occupy under 2.5% of the sample. Sequences were derived from CD4+ or CD8+ T cells sorted from blood, sampled in a trial of the OX40 agonist ivuxolimab. The receptors originated from an adult with an advanced solid tumor such as melanoma, head and neck, liver or kidney cancer.

A single count supports this clone. V and J are TRBV29-1 and TRBJ1-1, with a weak D call TRBD1 (5 bases). Trimming left V 4 bases short and J 4 bases short, with 16 bases between. This CDR3 is built from 14 residues. The germline CDR1 and CDR2 sequences are SQVTM and ANQGSEA. The CDR3 protein is CSVVAGRGPTEAFF. The CDR3 DNA reads TGCAGCGTTGTGGCAGGGAGGGGTCCCACTGAAGCTTTCTTT.

The V and J genes are TRBV28 and TRBJ1-5, with D possibly matching TRBD1 (5 bases). Trimming shortened V by 5 bases and J by 4 bases, and 21 bases separated the two germline ends. There are 17 residues in the CDR3. The germline V gene has CDR1 MDHEN and CDR2 SYDVKM. CDR3 nucleotides: TGTGCCAGCAGTCGGGACCTTAAAGGGCTACAAAATCAGCCCCAGCATTTT. It yields the protein CASSRDLKGLQNQPQHF.

V gene TRBV11-3 combines with J gene TRBJ2-7; TRBD2 aligns across 7 bases. In germline, CDR1 is SGHNT, CDR2 YENEEA. CDR3 length: 13 amino acids. V trimming: 5 bases; J trimming: 6 bases; junction bases outside the gene matches: 7. The CDR3 region is CASSRDYNSEQYF. CDR3 in DNA: TGTGCCAGCAGCCGGGACTACAACTCCGAGCAGTACTTC.

This rearrangement joins TRBV7-3 to TRBJ1-6; 11 nucleotides line up with TRBD1. Germline V CDR1 and CDR2: SGHTA, FQGTGA. With V trimmed by 5 bases and J by 9 bases, 3 bases remained unmatched. The CDR3 covers 14 residues. CDR3 protein: CASSIGTGGSPLHF. CDR3 in DNA: TGTGCCAGCAGCATTGGGACAGGGGGTTCACCCCTCCACTTT.

J is TRBJ2-1 and V is TRBV18; 7 positions agree with TRBD2. Trimming removed 0 bases from V and 10 bases from J; junction bases left unmatched: 15. Germline loops: CDR1 KGHSH, CDR2 LQKENI. CDR3 length: 17 residues. The CDR3 reads CASSPPGGGYPAGEQFF. Here the CDR3 DNA reads TGTGCCAGCTCACCACCGGGCGGGGGTTACCCGGCCGGCGAGCAGTTCTTC.

The genes are TRBV30 and TRBJ1-4; no clear D. V lost 3 bases and J lost 7, with 15 bases in between. The CDR3 is 14 residues long. Germline values: CDR1 GTSNPN, CDR2 SVGIG (reference sequence). As DNA, the CDR3 is TGTGCCTGGAGCAAGACCGTTCTAGGTGAAAAACTGTTTTTT. This gives the protein CAWSKTVLGEKLFF.

This chain joins TRBV6-1 and TRBJ2-1; 9 bases agree with TRBD1. Losses at the gene ends were 3 bases for V and 3 bases for J; bases not matched to a gene: 0. Per the germline V gene, CDR1 is MNHNS and CDR2 is SASEGT. The CDR3 has 14 residues. CDR3 sequence reads: CASSETGGYNEQFF. The CDR3 nucleotides read TGTGCCAGCAGTGAGACAGGGGGCTACAATGAGCAGTTCTTC.

The rearrangement joins TRBV5-4 to TRBJ1-1; D gene uncertain. The CDR3 totals 13 residues. The ends were cut back, 0 bases at V and 6 bases at J, with 9 bases in the middle. CDR1 is SGHNT and CDR2 is YYREEE in the germline V gene (reference sequence). CDR3 amino acids: CASSLETGSEAFF. The CDR3 DNA is TGTGCCAGCAGCTTGGAAACGGGGTCTGAAGCTTTCTTT.